The TCR beta chain under discussion was sequenced for a study of cytomegalovirus exposure and HLA in healthy donors. Study conclusions and caveats: Earlier analysis found most TCR beta V segments productive about 90% or about 30% of the time. Rarity characterized most TCR sequences, yet some public TCRs appeared in many donors.

PCR used 60 Vbeta primers and 13 Jbeta primers. TCRdb's copy holds only in-frame clones and misses some; the assay was immunoSEQ multiplex PCR. This table holds about 160,000 clones, over 70% found once. V lost 7 bases and J lost 3; bases outside the gene matches: 8. The CDR3 contains 15 residues. Germline V gene sequence: CDR1 MNHEY, CDR2 SVGAGI. This clone was recorded only once. Its antigen is currently unknown. The J gene is TRBJ2-1, the V gene TRBV6-5, with 8 bases that match TRBD1. The receptor was isolated from a woman aged 25 to 39 in good health and CMV-seronegative. Sequenced input: PBMCs. For the CDR3, the DNA is TGTGCCAGCAATAAGGACAGGGTGAACTACAATGAGCAGTTCTTC. Residues: CASNKDRVNYNEQFF.